These T cell receptor beta chains were read from a single sample in a study of Ad26.COV2.S vaccination and SARS-CoV-2 variants. Profiling relied on immunoSEQ multiplex PCR, and the TCRdb table lists in-frame clones only, not all of them. The data show about 380,000 clones, roughly 85% seen once. This sample comprised peripheral blood, obtained in a trial of Ad26.COV2.S vaccine versus placebo. All receptors derive from a person aged 18-60 years who received the Ad26.COV2.S COVID-19 vaccine or a placebo. CDR3s include the opening cysteine and the closing phenylalanine or tryptophan. Fields, in order: J gene, V gene, clone size, D gene, CDR3 protein, CDR3 DNA. A D gene is named only where the DNA matches it firmly. Only part of the rows carry a size: once, few, many, or a class if the clone is expanded.

j_gene: TRBJ2-1; v_gene: TRBV7-6; abundance: NA; d_gene: TRBD2; CDR3aa: CASSLVNRAGPYNEQFF; CDR3nt: TGTGCCAGCAGCTTAGTTAACCGAGCGGGGCCCTACAATGAGCAGTTCTTC
j_gene: TRBJ2-1; v_gene: TRBV5-1; abundance: few; d_gene: NA; CDR3aa: CASSLAPINEQFF; CDR3nt: TGCGCCAGCAGCTTGGCTCCTATCAATGAGCAGTTCTTC
j_gene: TRBJ1-5; v_gene: TRBV15; abundance: NA; d_gene: NA; CDR3aa: CATATGLNQPQHF; CDR3nt: TGTGCCACGGCGACAGGTTTAAATCAGCCCCAGCATTTT
j_gene: TRBJ2-1; v_gene: TRBV2; abundance: NA; d_gene: TRBD2; CDR3aa: CASERRETNEQFF; CDR3nt: TGTGCCAGCGAGAGGCGGGAGACAAATGAGCAGTTCTTC
j_gene: TRBJ2-2; v_gene: TRBV11-3; abundance: NA; d_gene: NA; CDR3aa: CASSLTRLGLNTGELFF; CDR3nt: TGTGCCAGCAGCTTAACCCGACTTGGTTTGAACACCGGGGAGCTGTTTTTT
j_gene: TRBJ1-1; v_gene: TRBV7-2; abundance: NA; d_gene: TRBD1; CDR3aa: CASSLGQGARAFF; CDR3nt: TGTGCCAGCAGCTTGGGACAGGGGGCAAGAGCTTTCTTT
j_gene: TRBJ1-5; v_gene: TRBV4-2; abundance: few; d_gene: NA; CDR3aa: CASSQDSGGAQHF; CDR3nt: TGTGCCAGCAGCCAAGATTCCGGCGGAGCCCAGCATTTT
j_gene: TRBJ1-2; v_gene: TRBV5-4; abundance: NA; d_gene: NA; CDR3aa: CASSTGPGTAPGYTF; CDR3nt: TGTGCCAGCAGCACGGGACCCGGGACGGCCCCCGGCTACACCTTC
j_gene: TRBJ2-1; v_gene: TRBV19; abundance: NA; d_gene: TRBD1; CDR3aa: CASSRWDRVNEQFF; CDR3nt: TGTGCCAGTAGTAGGTGGGACAGGGTCAATGAGCAGTTCTTC
j_gene: TRBJ2-7; v_gene: TRBV29-1; abundance: once; d_gene: NA; CDR3aa: CSVETNVGAYEQYF; CDR3nt: TGCAGCGTTGAAACCAACGTGGGAGCCTACGAGCAGTACTTC
j_gene: TRBJ2-3; v_gene: TRBV4-2; abundance: NA; d_gene: NA; CDR3aa: CASSQDYSGSTDTQYF; CDR3nt: TGTGCCAGCAGCCAAGATTATAGCGGCAGCACAGATACGCAGTATTTT
j_gene: TRBJ1-5; v_gene: TRBV10-3; abundance: NA; d_gene: NA; CDR3aa: CAISDGDSNQPQHF; CDR3nt: TGTGCCATCAGTGATGGGGATAGCAATCAGCCCCAGCATTTT
j_gene: TRBJ2-1; v_gene: TRBV27; abundance: NA; d_gene: NA; CDR3aa: CASSLSRTDEQFF; CDR3nt: TGTGCCAGCAGTTTATCTAGGACGGATGAGCAGTTCTTC
j_gene: TRBJ2-5; v_gene: TRBV9; abundance: NA; d_gene: TRBD1; CDR3aa: CASSPGTGAYETQYF; CDR3nt: TGTGCCAGCAGCCCCGGGACAGGGGCATACGAGACCCAGTACTTC